This TCR beta chain was sequenced for a study of T-cell reconstitution after alpha-beta-depleted transplantation in children. This clonotype was counted only a few times. During its preparation, the TCRbeta library received unique molecular identifiers. TCRdb independently ran MiXCR on the PCR reads; one entry per CDR3 protein. Among a few hundred thousand distinct CDR3 sequences listed, around 20% were seen once. From germline, CDR1 is DFQATT and CDR2 SNEGSKA (reference sequence). V dropped 4 bases and J dropped 6; count of bases not matched to a gene: 9. CDR3 length: 14 residues. The input for sequencing was PBMCs from the stem cell graft donor, taken from the stem cell graft. The clonotype comes from a human donor who donated a stem cell graft to a child with acute myeloid leukemia. V and J are TRBV20-1 and TRBJ1-5, with 7 bases lining up with TRBD1. The CDR3 is CSATGDSSGQPQHF. The CDR3 DNA reads TGCAGTGCTACAGGGGACAGCTCAGGTCAGCCCCAGCATTTT.